This T cell receptor beta chain was recovered during a study of control samples from healthy donors and cancer patients. Clones were read by immunoSEQ multiplex PCR, and TCRdb kept only the in-frame ones, dropping some. The sample comprises 55,000 to 70,000 clones, nearly 90% of which are singletons, and around 5.4% rests with the top ten. The sequencing input was PBMCs. This receptor was obtained from a man in his sixties with colorectal cancer.

The CDR3 reads CASSLLSGDYNEQFF. As DNA, the CDR3 is TGTGCCAGCAGCTTACTCAGCGGGGACTACAATGAGCAGTTCTTC. The chain joins TRBV11-3 to TRBJ2-1, with 7 bases aligning to TRBD2. Germline lookup yields CDR1 SGHNT and CDR2 YENEEA. V was clipped by 2 bases and J by 3 bases; unmatched bases: 4. The CDR3 is 15 amino acids.